This T cell receptor (beta chain) was retrieved from a study of blood T cell repertoires in COVID-19 (dated by TCRdb to 2018 to 2021). With respect to the entire study: Collaborator samples came from the United States, Italy and Spain and covered acute and convalescent phases of COVID-19. The repertoires were released in a freely available public database intended as a resource for research on the immune response to SARS-CoV-2. Where available, HLA class I and class II types were obtained from metadata supplied by the sample provider rather than from assay-based typing. Deeply sampled blood TCRbeta repertoires from subjects exposed to, actively infected with, or recovered from COVID-19 were included in the dataset. Samples were obtained from the ongoing ImmuneRACE study (first 160 participants) and from about 1,300 subjects provided by 6 global collaborators. Nearly every sample came with metadata listing a de-identified subject ID, COVID-19 status, age in years and sex. The material from the prospective study consisted of cDNA or gDNA derived from T cells, B-cell-depleted T cells, or PBMCs.

Note on this clone: Its binding antigen is unknown. Per-nucleotide qualities are absent, and no much larger clonotype sits a single base away.

The immunoSEQ Assay, a bias-controlled multiplex PCR, was used to amplify TCRbeta CDR3 regions from genomic DNA. In the source study's methods: Within the assay, amplification of reference gene primers was used to estimate how many nucleated cells each sample contained. To quantify the absolute abundance of each unique TCRbeta CDR3 rearrangement, sequence reads were collapsed and filtered. For each sample, productive Simpson clonality was calculated as the square root of Simpson's diversity index over productive rearrangements. TCRdb provides this immuneACCESS table in a form limited to in-frame rearrangements. Some clones are lacking; in checked studies, under half of them reflect an unresolved V gene, and why the rest are absent is not known. That table supplies the V and J calls and clone size; D and trimming were determined from the DNA. The sample includes 100,000 to 150,000 clones, with approximately 88% observed a single time. The biggest ten clones account for over 1.1% of the sample.

Collaborating institutions collected whole blood in K2EDTA tubes following their own protocols. For TCRbeta analysis, collaborator samples were shipped as frozen whole blood, as isolated PBMCs, or as DNA extracted from either sample type. Study-wide conclusions, independent of this receptor: The amount of clinical and demographic metadata varied by source and participant and was provided uncurated.

The CDR3 goes from the cysteine to the phenylalanine over 17 residues. Of all the DNA, just the CDR3 is kept, 51 bases in frame from base 1. Via the germline V gene, CDR1 is MNHEY and CDR2 SVGEGT. Germline trimming amounts to 2 bases on V and 5 bases on J, with 8 as the count of junction bases outside the gene matches. The sequenced sample was peripheral blood. This TCR was sampled from a man aged 55 to 70 with acute or convalescent COVID-19. This chain is built from TRBV6-2 or TRBV6-3 and TRBJ2-1, and TRBD2 matches 11 of the central bases. The DNA is as follows: TGTGCCAGCAGTTACGATCGGACTAGCGGGCCCCACAATGAGCAGTTCTTC. This translates into CASSYDRTSGPHNEQFF.